This TCR beta chain is from a study of PD-L1 blockade in urothelial cancer. Study background: The analyses of blood took place 3 weeks (second dose) and 6 weeks after treatment start.

TCRdb keeps only in-frame clones here, not all; method: immunoSEQ multiplex PCR. The repertoire includes about 35,000 clones, 65% to 90% of them detected once, and about 6.8% sits in the top ten. Time point of the sample: pretreatment peripheral blood. Germline-derived CDR1 and CDR2 are SGHRS and YFSETQ. The length of the CDR3 is 16 residues. The junction had 3 bases not matched to a gene; V was cut back by 0 bases and J by 0 bases. The gene calls are TRBV5-1 and TRBJ2-5; 9 bases map to TRBD2. The TCR was taken from a man in his sixties with urothelial cancer. Sequenced material: PBMCs, taken around atezolizumab (anti-PD-L1) treatment. CDR3 residues: CASSLALAGNQETQYF. DNA for the CDR3: TGCGCCAGCAGCTTGGCCCTAGCGGGGAACCAAGAGACCCAGTACTTC. Using reference TRBV5-1 and TRBJ2-5 for the parts outside the CDR3, the full variable domain is KAGVTQTPRYLIKTRGQQVTLSCSPISGHRSVSWYQQTPGQGLQFLFEYFSETQRNKGNFPGRFSGRQFSNSRSEMNVSTLELGDSALYLCASSLALAGNQETQYFGPGTRLLVL.